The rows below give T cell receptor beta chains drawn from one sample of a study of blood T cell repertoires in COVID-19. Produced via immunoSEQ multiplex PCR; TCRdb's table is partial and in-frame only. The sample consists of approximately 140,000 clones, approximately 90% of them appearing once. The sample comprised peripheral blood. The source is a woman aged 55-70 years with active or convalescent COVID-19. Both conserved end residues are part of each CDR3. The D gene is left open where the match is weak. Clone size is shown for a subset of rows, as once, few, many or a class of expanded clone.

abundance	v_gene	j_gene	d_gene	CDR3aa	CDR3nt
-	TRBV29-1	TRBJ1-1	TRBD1	CSVTSGQGAEAFF	TGCAGCGTGACATCGGGACAGGGGGCTGAAGCTTTCTTT
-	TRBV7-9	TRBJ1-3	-	CASSLGTNSGNTIYF	TGTGCCAGCAGCTTGGGGACTAACTCTGGAAACACCATATATTTT
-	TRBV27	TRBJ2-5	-	CASSLQGTPPQETQYF	TGTGCCAGCAGTTTACAGGGGACCCCCCCCCAAGAGACCCAGTACTTC
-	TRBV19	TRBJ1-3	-	CASSEQGVPGNTIYF	TGTGCCAGTAGCGAACAGGGAGTCCCTGGAAACACCATATATTTT
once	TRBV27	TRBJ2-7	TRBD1	CASSLSGETGVVEQYF	TGTGCCAGCAGTTTATCTGGCGAGACAGGGGTAGTCGAGCAGTACTTC
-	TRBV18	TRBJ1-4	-	CASSPVTEKLFF	TGTGCCAGCTCACCAGTTACAGAAAAACTGTTTTTT
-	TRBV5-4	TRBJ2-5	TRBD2	CASSLPLAGGQETQYF	TGTGCCAGCAGCCTCCCCCTAGCGGGGGGGCAAGAGACCCAGTACTTC
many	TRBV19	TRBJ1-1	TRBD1	CASSITTGGLAFF	TGTGCCAGTAGTATAACAACAGGGGGCCTAGCTTTCTTT
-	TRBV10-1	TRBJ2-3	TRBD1	CASSETSQGASTDTQYF	TGCGCCAGCAGTGAAACTTCACAGGGGGCTAGTACAGATACGCAGTATTTT
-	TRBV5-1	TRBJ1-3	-	CASSPGDSGNTIYF	TGCGCCAGCAGCCCGGGGGACTCTGGAAACACCATATATTTT
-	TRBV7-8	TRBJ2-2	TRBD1	CASSFKTGAYTGELFF	TGTGCCAGCAGCTTCAAGACAGGGGCGTACACCGGGGAGCTGTTTTTT
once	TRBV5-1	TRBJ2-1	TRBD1	CASSLTGGSNEQFF	TGCGCCAGCAGCTTGACAGGGGGGTCGAATGAGCAGTTCTTC
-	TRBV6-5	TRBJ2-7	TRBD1	CASSRQGINEQYF	TGTGCCAGCAGTAGACAGGGGATCAACGAGCAGTACTTC
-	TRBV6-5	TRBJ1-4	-	CASRPPPATNEKLFF	TGTGCCAGCAGACCCCCGCCGGCAACTAATGAAAAACTGTTTTTT
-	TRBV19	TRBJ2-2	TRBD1	CASGDSWTTGELFF	TGTGCTTCAGGGGACAGTTGGACCACCGGGGAGCTGTTTTTT
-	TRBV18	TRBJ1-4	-	CASSPGATNEKLFF	TGTGCCAGCTCGCCCGGGGCAACTAATGAAAAACTGTTTTTT
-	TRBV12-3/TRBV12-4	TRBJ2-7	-	CASSSGLAYEQYF	TGTGCCAGCAGTTCAGGACTGGCCTACGAGCAGTACTTC
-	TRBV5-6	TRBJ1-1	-	CASSLAPGENTEAFF	TGTGCCAGCAGCTTGGCCCCGGGGGAGAACACTGAAGCTTTCTTT
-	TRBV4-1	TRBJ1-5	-	CASSQDFVRGAGNQPQHF	TGCGCCAGCAGCCAAGATTTTGTGCGGGGGGCTGGCAATCAGCCCCAGCATTTT
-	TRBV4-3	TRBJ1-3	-	CASSLGRGSGNTIYF	TGCGCCAGCAGCCTCGGCAGGGGATCTGGAAACACCATATATTTT
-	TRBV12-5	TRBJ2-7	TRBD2	CASGRAGLAGFEQYF	TGTGCTAGTGGTCGCGCGGGACTAGCGGGGTTCGAGCAGTACTTC
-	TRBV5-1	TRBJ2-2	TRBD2	CASCQLAGNTGELFF	TGCGCCAGCTGCCAACTAGCGGGGAACACCGGGGAGCTGTTTTTT
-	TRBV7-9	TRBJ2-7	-	CASSSHRGGEQYF	TGTGCCAGCAGCTCACACAGGGGAGGCGAGCAGTACTTC
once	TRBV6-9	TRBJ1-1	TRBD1	CASSYKDRGTLTNTEAFF	TGTGCCAGCAGTTACAAGGACAGGGGGACCCTTACGAACACTGAAGCTTTCTTT
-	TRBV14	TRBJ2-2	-	CASSQALATGELFF	TGTGCCAGCAGCCAAGCGCTAGCCACCGGGGAGCTGTTTTTT
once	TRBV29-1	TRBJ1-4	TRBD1	CSVAVGQGEKLFF	TGCAGCGTTGCGGTGGGACAGGGGGAAAAACTGTTTTTT
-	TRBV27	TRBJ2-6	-	CASAPAGAGANVLTF	TGTGCCAGCGCCCCCGCCGGGGCTGGGGCCAACGTCCTGACTTTC
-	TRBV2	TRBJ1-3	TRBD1	CASRQGASGNTIYF	TGTGCCAGCAGACAGGGGGCGTCCGGAAACACCATATATTTT
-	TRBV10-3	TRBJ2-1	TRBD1	CAISVGQGINEQFF	TGTGCCATCAGTGTGGGACAGGGCATCAATGAGCAGTTCTTC
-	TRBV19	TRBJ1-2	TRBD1	CASSITGQASYGYTF	TGTGCCAGTAGTATTACGGGACAGGCTAGCTATGGCTACACCTTC
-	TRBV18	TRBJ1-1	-	CASSPQAGTVNTEAFF	TGTGCCAGCTCACCACAAGCGGGGACGGTGAACACTGAAGCTTTCTTT
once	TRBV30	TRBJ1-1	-	CAWTRGDGGAEAFF	TGTGCCTGGACGCGGGGTGATGGAGGGGCTGAAGCTTTCTTT
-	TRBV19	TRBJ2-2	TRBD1	CAIGLGQGNTGELFF	TGTGCCATCGGCCTTGGACAGGGGAACACCGGGGAGCTGTTTTTT
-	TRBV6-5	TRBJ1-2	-	CASRPTAFYGYTF	TGTGCCAGCAGGCCCACAGCTTTCTATGGCTACACCTTC
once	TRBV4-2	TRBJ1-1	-	CASSQVGAGVNTEAFF	TGTGCCAGCAGCCAAGTAGGCGCAGGGGTGAACACTGAAGCTTTCTTT
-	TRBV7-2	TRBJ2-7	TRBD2	CASSPYSTSVRAHEQYF	TGTGCCAGCAGCCCGTACTCTACTAGCGTCCGGGCCCACGAGCAGTACTTC
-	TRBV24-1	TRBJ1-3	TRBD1	CATSDNRDRGSSGNTIYF	TGTGCCACCAGTGATAACCGGGACAGGGGCAGCTCTGGAAACACCATATATTTT
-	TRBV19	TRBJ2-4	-	CASSIPGMGIQYF	TGTGCCAGTAGTATACCGGGGATGGGCATTCAGTACTTC
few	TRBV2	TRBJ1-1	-	CASTGQTNTEAFF	TGTGCCAGCACCGGACAGACGAACACTGAAGCTTTCTTT
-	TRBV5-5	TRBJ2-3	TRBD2	CASSLRGGGTDTQYF	TGTGCCAGCAGTTTACGGGGGGGCGGCACAGATACGCAGTATTTT
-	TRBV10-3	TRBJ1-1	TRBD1	CAISSGQRMNTEAFF	TGTGCCATCAGCTCGGGACAGAGAATGAACACTGAAGCTTTCTTT
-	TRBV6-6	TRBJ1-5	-	CASSYLETQPQHF	TGTGCCAGCAGTTACCTGGAGACTCAGCCCCAGCATTTT